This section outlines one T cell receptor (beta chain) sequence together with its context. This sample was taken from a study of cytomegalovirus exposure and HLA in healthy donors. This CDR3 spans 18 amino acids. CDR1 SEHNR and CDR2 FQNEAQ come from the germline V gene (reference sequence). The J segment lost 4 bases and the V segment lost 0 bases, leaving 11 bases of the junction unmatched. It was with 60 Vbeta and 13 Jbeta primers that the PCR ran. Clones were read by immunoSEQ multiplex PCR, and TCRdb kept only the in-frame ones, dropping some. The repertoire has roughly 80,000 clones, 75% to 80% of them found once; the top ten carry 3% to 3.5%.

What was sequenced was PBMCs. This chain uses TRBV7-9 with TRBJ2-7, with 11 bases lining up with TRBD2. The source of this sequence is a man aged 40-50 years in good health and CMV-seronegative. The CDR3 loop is CASSLARTISGGDYEQYF. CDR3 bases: TGTGCCAGCAGCTTAGCCCGAACCATTAGCGGGGGGGATTACGAGCAGTACTTC.